These 27 T cell receptor beta chains share one sample of origin, sequenced in a study of a mutant IDH1 vaccine in newly diagnosed glioma. The time point was: baseline, week 1 (first vaccination visit). The treatment: pre-vaccination baseline after standard-of-care therapy. Assay: immunoSEQ multiplex PCR; the TCRdb copy retains only in-frame clones and omits some. The repertoire holds tens of thousands of clones, with approximately 80% as singletons. The sample consisted of peripheral blood mononuclear cells (PBMCs), taken from a glioma patient treated with radiotherapy, temozolomide or both. The receptor set was obtained from a man aged 50 to 59 with glioma. Some clones in this sample may be carry-over from other donors' samples.

V is TRBV19 and J is TRBJ2-2; D is unresolved. The germline V and J ends were trimmed by 4 bases and 3 bases, with 3 bases remaining between them. Germline-derived CDR1 and CDR2 are LNHDA and SQIVND (reference sequence). The CDR3 length is 12 residues. CDR3 nucleotide sequence: TGTGCCAGTAGTACCCACACCGGGGAGCTGTTTTTT. It specifies CASSTHTGELFF.

The chain recombines TRBV19 with TRBJ1-3, with D perhaps TRBD1 (6 bases). The length of the CDR3 is 14 residues. Germline V gives CDR1 LNHDA, CDR2 SQIVND (reference sequence). Trimming removed 7 bases at V and 3 bases at J, with 13 bases between. In nucleotides, the CDR3 is TGTGCCAGTAAACTCAGGGGAAGTGGAAACACCATATATTTT. Translated: CASKLRGSGNTIYF.

V is TRBV2 and J is TRBJ2-7; D gene ambiguous. Germline CDR1 and CDR2: SNHLY and FYNNEI. This CDR3 spans 14 amino acids. With 6 bases removed from V and 2 bases from J, the gap between germline ends came to 14 bases. The CDR3 sequence is CASRGLSDTYEQYF. The CDR3, as DNA: TGTGCCAGCAGGGGCCTCTCCGACACCTACGAGCAGTACTTC.

The V call is TRBV5-1, the J call TRBJ2-7; D may be TRBD1 (5 bases). This CDR3 comprises 15 residues. Germline lookup yields CDR1 SGHRS and CDR2 YFSETQ. The ends were cut back, 0 bases at V and 0 bases at J, with 10 bases in the middle. The CDR3 coding sequence is TGCGCCAGCAGCTTGGAGGCAGGGTCCTCCTACGAGCAGTACTTC. Protein: CASSLEAGSSYEQYF.

The rearrangement joins TRBV5-4 to TRBJ2-7; TRBD2 might be the D (6 bases). V lost 10 bases and J 3 bases, leaving 20 bases between the germline ends. The CDR3 extends over 14 amino acids. Germline CDR1 SGHNT, CDR2 YYREEE (reference sequence). The CDR3 DNA reads as TGTGCCTTCCGAGGAGGGAGATATAACTACGAGCAGTACTTC. Residues: CAFRGGRYNYEQYF.

J is TRBJ2-3 and V is TRBV5-1, with a weak D call TRBD1 (6 bases). The length of the CDR3 is 12 residues. In germline, CDR1 is SGHRS, CDR2 YFSETQ. The V end lost 1 base, the J end lost 6 bases, and 6 bases lay between the germline ends. The CDR3 protein is CASSLTGDTQYF. As DNA, the CDR3 is TGCGCCAGCAGCTTGACAGGGGATACGCAGTATTTT.

The V call is TRBV9, the J call TRBJ2-5; tentatively, D is TRBD2 (5 bases). Germline CDR1 is SGDLS and CDR2 is YYNGEE. The CDR3 is made up of 17 amino acids. V gave up 4 bases and J gave up 5 bases, with 24 bases separating them. The CDR3 DNA reads as TGTGCCAGCAGCTCAATTGCCGGGTCTGCGCCGGGGGAGACCCAGTACTTC. This codes for CASSSIAGSAPGETQYF.

V usage is TRBV9 and J usage is TRBJ2-3, with 9 bases that match TRBD1. The germline V gene has CDR1 SGDLS and CDR2 YYNGEE. The CDR3 loop spans 16 amino acids. V was clipped by 3 bases and J by 4 bases; unmatched bases: 9. CDR3: CASSARDREDPDTQYF. The CDR3 region has the DNA TGTGCCAGCAGCGCCCGGGACAGGGAAGATCCAGATACGCAGTATTTT.

This sequence joins TRBV19 and TRBJ2-4, with TRBD1 matching over 7 bases. J lost 3 bases, V lost 7 bases, and 12 bases had no gene match. Per germline, CDR1 LNHDA and CDR2 SQIVND (reference sequence). The CDR3 loop spans 16 amino acids. For the CDR3, the DNA is TGTGCCAGTACTCAACAGGGGCAGATTGACAAAAACATTCAGTACTTC. Protein product: CASTQQGQIDKNIQYF.

The chain uses TRBV7-2 and TRBJ1-5; 10 nucleotides align to TRBD1. The CDR3 runs 16 residues. Germline-derived CDR1 and CDR2 are SGHTA and FQGNSA. V dropped 3 bases and J dropped 5; count of bases not matched to a gene: 7. For the CDR3, the DNA is TGTGCCAGCAGCTTTCGGACAGGGGGGACCGATCAGCCCCAGCATTTT. As protein: CASSFRTGGTDQPQHF.

The chain has TRBV7-9 and TRBJ1-2; D is possibly TRBD1 (6 bases). In germline, CDR1 is SEHNR, CDR2 FQNEAQ (reference sequence). The V and J ends lost 1 base and 8 bases respectively, with 17 bases between them. The CDR3 contains 15 residues. The CDR3 DNA follows: TGTGCCAGCAGCTTAGACAGGGACATAGCGCACGGCTACACCTTC. This translates into CASSLDRDIAHGYTF.

The chain recombines TRBV4-2 with TRBJ2-5; D gene uncertain. V gave up 1 base and J gave up 5 bases, with 14 bases separating them. Germline lookup yields CDR1 LGHNA and CDR2 YNFKEQ. This CDR3 has 15 amino acids. The CDR3 region is CASSQGWVDGETQYF. DNA for the CDR3: TGTGCCAGCAGCCAAGGGTGGGTGGACGGGGAGACCCAGTACTTC.

The rearrangement uses TRBV6-5 and TRBJ1-5; D not certain. Germline loops: CDR1 MNHEY, CDR2 SVGAGI. The V gene lost 0 bases and the J gene lost 5 bases, with 11 bases spanning the gap. The CDR3 is 15 amino acids. The CDR3 loop reads CASSYSEGMDQPQHF. The CDR3 DNA is TGTGCCAGCAGTTACTCGGAAGGAATGGATCAGCCCCAGCATTTT.

The chain joins TRBV14 to TRBJ2-7, with D perhaps matching TRBD1 (6 bases). CDR3 size: 14 residues. Germline loops: CDR1 SGHDN, CDR2 FVKESK. The V end lost 0 bases, the J end lost 6 bases, and 12 bases lay between the germline ends. The CDR3 coding sequence is TGTGCCAGCAGCCAAGAGGTTTCAGGGGCCGAGCAGTACTTC. Protein product: CASSQEVSGAEQYF.

The chain employs TRBV19 and TRBJ1-4; TRBD1 is a possible D gene (5 bases). The CDR3 loop spans 16 amino acids. With 5 bases removed from V and 0 bases from J, the gap between germline ends came to 13 bases. Germline CDR1 reads LNHDA; CDR2 reads SQIVND (reference sequence). This chain's CDR3 is CASSQGVISTNEKLFF. CDR3 coding DNA: TGTGCCAGTAGTCAAGGGGTCATTTCAACTAATGAAAAACTGTTTTTT.

This chain links TRBV9 with TRBJ1-2, with 7 bases that match TRBD1. This CDR3 is built from 15 residues. Germline trimming cut 0 bases from V and 7 bases from J; bases unmatched to any gene: 9. Looked up from germline, CDR1 is SGDLS and CDR2 is YYNGEE. The CDR3 loop is CASSVVAGGTSGYTF. The CDR3 region has the DNA TGTGCCAGCAGCGTAGTTGCAGGGGGAACTTCTGGCTACACCTTC.

This rearrangement joins TRBV28 to TRBJ2-7; D remains ambiguous. Germline assignment: CDR1 MDHEN and CDR2 SYDVKM. Trimming stripped 10 bases from V and 0 bases from J, with 16 bases between. The CDR3 sequence is 14 residues long. CDR3 nucleotides: TGTGCCACCAGATCGAGTACAAACTCCTACGAGCAGTACTTC. Its translation: CATRSSTNSYEQYF. Drawing the rest from reference TRBV28 and TRBJ2-7, the complete variable domain is DVKVTQSSRYLVKRTGEKVFLECVQDMDHENMFWYRQDPGLGLRLIYFSYDVKMKEKGDIPEGYSVSREKKERFSLILESASTNQTSMYLCATRSSTNSYEQYFGPGTRLTVT.

V and J are TRBV7-2 and TRBJ2-7; D not resolved. The V gene lost 5 bases and the J gene lost 3 bases, with 20 bases spanning the gap. Germline V gene lookup returns CDR1 SGHTA and CDR2 FQGNSA. The CDR3 runs 16 residues. The DNA for the CDR3 is TGTGCCAGCAGCCCATCCAAAGGGCAGGCGGACTACGAGCAGTACTTC. Its translation: CASSPSKGQADYEQYF.

This rearrangement joins TRBV4-1 to TRBJ1-1; 7 nucleotides agree with TRBD1. After removal of 3 bases from V and 4 bases from J, the junction contained 5 bases not matched to a gene. The V gene's germline CDR1 is MGHRA and CDR2 YSYEKL. The CDR3 runs 14 residues. CDR3 amino acids: CASSQPAGGTEAFF. In DNA, the CDR3 is TGCGCCAGCAGCCAGCCCGCAGGGGGCACTGAAGCTTTCTTT.

J is TRBJ1-1 and V is TRBV5-6; a possible D gene is TRBD1 (5 bases). The CDR3 totals 14 residues. Germline assignment: CDR1 SGHDT and CDR2 YYEEEE. V lost 2 bases and J 1 base, leaving 9 bases between the germline ends. The CDR3 nucleotides are TGTGCCAGCAGCTTCCTCAGGGAGAACACTGAAGCTTTCTTT. Encoded protein: CASSFLRENTEAFF.

The J gene is TRBJ1-4, the V gene TRBV18; D is uncertain. Trimming removed 3 bases from V and 8 bases from J, with 13 bases in between. This CDR3 has 14 residues. Germline V gene data show CDR1 as KGHSH and CDR2 as LQKENI. The CDR3 region has the DNA TGTGCCAGCTCACCGTACAGATTGGAGGAAAAACTGTTTTTT. Translated, it gives CASSPYRLEEKLFF.

This chain connects TRBV30 to TRBJ1-1; 7 bases are a match to TRBD1. Germline CDR1 GTSNPN, CDR2 SVGIG (reference sequence). CDR3 size: 15 residues. The V and J ends lost 4 bases and 1 base, in that order; junction bases with no gene match: 9. For the CDR3, the DNA is TGTGCCTGGACTAAGAGGGGGCTGACGAACACTGAAGCTTTCTTT. It translates to CAWTKRGLTNTEAFF.

The V gene is TRBV14, the J gene TRBJ2-7; no clear D gene. The CDR3 contains 11 residues. The V gene lost 3 bases and the J gene lost 2 bases, with 2 bases spanning the gap. From germline, CDR1 is SGHDN and CDR2 FVKESK. The CDR3 DNA reads as TGTGCCAGCAGCCATACCTACGAGCAGTACTTC. It yields the protein CASSHTYEQYF.

This chain links TRBV29-1 with TRBJ2-1, with D unclear. The CDR3 length is 12 residues. Germline loops: CDR1 SQVTM, CDR2 ANQGSEA. V was shortened by 3 bases and J by 4 bases, with 7 bases between the two germline ends. The CDR3 loop is CSVDDRYNEQFF. CDR3 DNA sequence: TGCAGCGTTGATGACCGGTACAATGAGCAGTTCTTC.

The chain carries TRBV5-6 and TRBJ1-6, with a tentative D call TRBD1 (5 bases). The V end lost 4 bases, the J end lost 6 bases, and 11 bases lay between the germline ends. The CDR3 runs 14 residues. The germline CDR1 and CDR2 sequences are SGHDT and YYEEEE. The DNA of the CDR3 is TGTGCCAGCAGCGGGGCAGGGAGTAATTCACCCCTCCACTTT. This encodes CASSGAGSNSPLHF.

This clone was detected once. J is TRBJ2-5 and V is TRBV6-5, with 8 bases lining up with TRBD1. With 8 bases clipped from V and 5 bases from J, the junction kept 7 bases outside the gene matches. This CDR3 comprises 13 residues. Germline assignment: CDR1 MNHEY and CDR2 SVGAGI. The CDR3 DNA follows: TGTGCCAGCGGCAGGGGGCGCGAGGAGACCCAGTACTTC. This gives the protein CASGRGREETQYF.

This chain connects TRBV13 to TRBJ2-5; D ambiguous. The CDR3 loop spans 14 amino acids. Germline V gene data show CDR1 as PRHDT and CDR2 as FYEKMQ (reference sequence). V shed 1 base and J shed 5 bases, with 11 bases lying between them. In DNA, the CDR3 is TGTGCCAGCAGCTTAGAGGGTTTTGGGGAGACCCAGTACTTC. Encoded protein: CASSLEGFGETQYF.